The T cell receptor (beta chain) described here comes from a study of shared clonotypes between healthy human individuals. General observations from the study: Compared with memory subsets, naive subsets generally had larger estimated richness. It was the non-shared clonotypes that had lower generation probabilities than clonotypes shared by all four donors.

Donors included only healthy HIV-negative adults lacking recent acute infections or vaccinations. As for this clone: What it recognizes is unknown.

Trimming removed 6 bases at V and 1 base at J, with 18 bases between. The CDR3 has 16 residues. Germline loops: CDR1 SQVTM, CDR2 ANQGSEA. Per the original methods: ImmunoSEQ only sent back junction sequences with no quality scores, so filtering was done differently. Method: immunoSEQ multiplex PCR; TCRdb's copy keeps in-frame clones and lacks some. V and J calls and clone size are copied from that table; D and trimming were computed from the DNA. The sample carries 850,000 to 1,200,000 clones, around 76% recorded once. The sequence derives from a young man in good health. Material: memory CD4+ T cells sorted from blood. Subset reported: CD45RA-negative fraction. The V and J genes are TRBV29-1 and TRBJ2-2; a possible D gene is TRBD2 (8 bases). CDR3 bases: TGCAGCGTCGGGAGGGCGGACAGGCAGAACACCGGGGAGCTGTTTTTT. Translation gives CSVGRADRQNTGELFF.